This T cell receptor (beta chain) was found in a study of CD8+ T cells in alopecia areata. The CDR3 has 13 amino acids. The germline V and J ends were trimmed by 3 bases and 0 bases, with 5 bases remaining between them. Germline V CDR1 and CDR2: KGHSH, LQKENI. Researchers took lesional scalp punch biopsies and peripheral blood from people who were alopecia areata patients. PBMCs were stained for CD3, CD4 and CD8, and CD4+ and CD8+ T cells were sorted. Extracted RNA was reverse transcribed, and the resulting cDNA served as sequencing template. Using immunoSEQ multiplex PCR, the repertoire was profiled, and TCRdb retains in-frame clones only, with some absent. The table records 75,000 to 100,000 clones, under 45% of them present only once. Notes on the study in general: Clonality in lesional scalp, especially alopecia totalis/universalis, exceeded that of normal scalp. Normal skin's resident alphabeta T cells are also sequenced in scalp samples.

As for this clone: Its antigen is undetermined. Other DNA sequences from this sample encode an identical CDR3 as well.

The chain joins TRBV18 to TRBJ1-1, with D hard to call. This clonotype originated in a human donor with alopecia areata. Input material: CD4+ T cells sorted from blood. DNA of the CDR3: TGTGCCAGCTCACCGGGGTTGAACACTGAAGCTTTCTTT. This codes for CASSPGLNTEAFF.